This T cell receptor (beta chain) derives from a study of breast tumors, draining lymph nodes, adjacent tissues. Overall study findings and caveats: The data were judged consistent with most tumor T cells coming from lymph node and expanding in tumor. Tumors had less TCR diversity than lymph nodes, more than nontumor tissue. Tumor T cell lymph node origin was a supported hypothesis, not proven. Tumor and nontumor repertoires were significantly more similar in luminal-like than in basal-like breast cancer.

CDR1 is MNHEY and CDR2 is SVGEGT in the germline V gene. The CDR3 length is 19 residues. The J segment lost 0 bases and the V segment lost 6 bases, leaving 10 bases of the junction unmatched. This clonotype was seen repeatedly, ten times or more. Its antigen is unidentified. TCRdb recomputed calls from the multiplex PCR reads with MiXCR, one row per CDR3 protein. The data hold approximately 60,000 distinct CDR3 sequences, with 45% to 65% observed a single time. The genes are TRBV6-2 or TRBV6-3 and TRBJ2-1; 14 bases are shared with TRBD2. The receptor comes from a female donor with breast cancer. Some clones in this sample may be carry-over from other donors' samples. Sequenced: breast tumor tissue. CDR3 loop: CASSFRLAGGTSSYNEQFF. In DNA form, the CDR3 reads TGTGCCAGCAGCTTCCGACTAGCGGGGGGGACGAGCTCCTACAATGAGCAGTTCTTC.